The clone carrying this T cell receptor beta chain was found a few times. The sample belongs to a study of blood T cell repertoires in COVID-19. The CDR3 runs 17 residues. The germline gives CDR1 SNHLY, CDR2 FYNNEI. Losses at the gene ends were 4 bases for V and 3 bases for J; bases not matched to a gene: 12. The table came from immunoSEQ multiplex PCR; TCRdb's copy has only in-frame clones and leaves some out. The table has around 200,000 clones, less than 90% seen once. This TCR derives from a woman aged 25-40 years who had recovered from COVID-19. Sequenced sample: PBMCs or T cells enriched from blood (not recorded which). V and J are TRBV2 and TRBJ2-5; 9 bases are a match to TRBD2. The CDR3 loop reads CASSAPHSAGGKETQYF. The CDR3 DNA reads as TGTGCCAGCAGTGCCCCTCATTCTGCGGGGGGGAAAGAGACCCAGTACTTC. Using reference TRBV2 and TRBJ2-5 for the parts outside the CDR3, the full variable domain is EPEVTQTPSHQVTQMGQEVILRCVPISNHLYFYWYRQILGQKVEFLVSFYNNEISEKSEIFDDQFSVERPDGSNFTLKIRSTKLEDSAMYFCASSAPHSAGGKETQYFGPGTRLLVL.